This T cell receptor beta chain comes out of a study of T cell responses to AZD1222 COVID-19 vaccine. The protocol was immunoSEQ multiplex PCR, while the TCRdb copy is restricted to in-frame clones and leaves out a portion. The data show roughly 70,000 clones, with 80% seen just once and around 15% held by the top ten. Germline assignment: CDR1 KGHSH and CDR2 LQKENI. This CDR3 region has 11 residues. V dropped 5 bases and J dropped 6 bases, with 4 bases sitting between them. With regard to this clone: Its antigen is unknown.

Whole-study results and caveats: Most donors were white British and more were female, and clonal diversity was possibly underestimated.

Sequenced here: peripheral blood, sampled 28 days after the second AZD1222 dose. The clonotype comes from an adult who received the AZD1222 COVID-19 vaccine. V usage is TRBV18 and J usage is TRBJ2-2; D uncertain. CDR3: CASSLPGELFF. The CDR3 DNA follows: TGTGCCAGCTCATTGCCCGGGGAGCTGTTTTTT.